This entry concerns a single TCR beta chain. Its target is not known. This sample was taken from a study of identifying expanded T cells in peripheral blood. CDR3 length: 14 amino acids. Overall study results and limits: Approximately two-week clone count variance significantly increased as total template count grew.

Libraries were prepared by immunoSEQ multiplex PCR; TCRdb keeps only in-frame clonotypes and omits some of them. Of around 68,000 clones listed, 80% to 90% are singletons. The chain combines TRBV21-1 with TRBJ2-7; TRBD2 is the table's D call and was not checked against the DNA. TRBV21-1 corresponds to a pseudogene. Sequencing was carried out using blood. The receptor comes from a person between 18 and 75 years old in good health. This chain's CDR3 is CASKGGTGSYEQYF. CDR3 nucleotide sequence: TGTGCCAGCAAGGGGGGGACGGGCTCCTACGAGCAGTACTTC.